This record covers a single TCR beta chain. Its specificity is not known. The source of the sample is a study of persistence of HIV-infected CD4 T cells. This was the immunoSEQ version 4 assay in survey mode. Method: immunoSEQ multiplex PCR; TCRdb's copy keeps in-frame clones and lacks some. This table has tens of thousands of clones, around 82% appearing once. Cells were stimulated with CMV-infected fibroblast lysates at roughly 9.1 ug/mL. CD40L-negative CD69-negative CD45RO-high memory CD4+ T cells were sorted as populations depleted of antigen-responding cells. Germline values: CDR1 LNHDA, CDR2 SQIVND (reference sequence). The CDR3 loop spans 13 amino acids. V was trimmed by 9 bases and J by 5 bases, leaving 14 bases between them.

V usage is TRBV19 and J usage is TRBJ1-5; weak D call: TRBD1 (6 bases). The input for sequencing was CD4+ T cells sorted from PBMCs after approximately 18-hour stimulation, taken from a patient who received antiretroviral therapy. This sequence originates from an adult man with HIV who was CMV-seropositive. CDR3 in amino acids: CASGKQGDQPQHF. Here the CDR3 DNA reads TGTGCCAGCGGTAAACAGGGTGATCAGCCCCAGCATTTT.